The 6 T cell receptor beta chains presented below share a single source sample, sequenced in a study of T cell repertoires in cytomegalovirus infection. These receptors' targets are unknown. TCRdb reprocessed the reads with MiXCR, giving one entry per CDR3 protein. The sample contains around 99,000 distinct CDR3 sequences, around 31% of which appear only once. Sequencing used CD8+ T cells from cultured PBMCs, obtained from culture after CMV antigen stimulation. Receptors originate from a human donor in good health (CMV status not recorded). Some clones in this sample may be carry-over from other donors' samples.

CDR3 protein: CASSPPGGPHEQFF. For the CDR3, the DNA is TGTGCCAGCAGTCCCCCGGGGGGGCCGCATGAGCAGTTCTTC. This chain joins TRBV6-6 and TRBJ2-1; 8 bases are a match to TRBD2. The CDR3 totals 14 residues. From germline, CDR1 is MNHNY and CDR2 SVGAGI (reference sequence). Germline trimming cut 5 bases from V and 8 bases from J; bases unmatched to any gene: 8.

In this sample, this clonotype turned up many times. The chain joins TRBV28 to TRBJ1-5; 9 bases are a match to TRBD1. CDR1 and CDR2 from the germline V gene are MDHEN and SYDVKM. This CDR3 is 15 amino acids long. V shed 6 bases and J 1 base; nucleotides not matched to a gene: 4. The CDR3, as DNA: TGTGCCAGCAGAACAGGGGGCAAAAGCAATCAGCCCCAGCATTTT. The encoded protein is CASRTGGKSNQPQHF.

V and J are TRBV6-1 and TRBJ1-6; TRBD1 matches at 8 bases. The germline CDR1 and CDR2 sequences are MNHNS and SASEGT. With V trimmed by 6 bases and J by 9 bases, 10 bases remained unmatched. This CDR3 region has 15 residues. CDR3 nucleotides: TGTGCCAGCAGCTACGGGGGGGACAGGTCTTCACCCCTCCACTTT. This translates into CASSYGGDRSSPLHF.

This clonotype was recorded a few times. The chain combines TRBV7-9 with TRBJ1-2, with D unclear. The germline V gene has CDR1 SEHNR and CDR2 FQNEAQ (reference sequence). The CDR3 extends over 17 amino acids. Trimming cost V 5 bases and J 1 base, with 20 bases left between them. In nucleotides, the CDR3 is TGTGCCAGCAGCCTCCCCCTCGCGGAGGGCTATAACTATGGCTACACCTTC. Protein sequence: CASSLPLAEGYNYGYTF.

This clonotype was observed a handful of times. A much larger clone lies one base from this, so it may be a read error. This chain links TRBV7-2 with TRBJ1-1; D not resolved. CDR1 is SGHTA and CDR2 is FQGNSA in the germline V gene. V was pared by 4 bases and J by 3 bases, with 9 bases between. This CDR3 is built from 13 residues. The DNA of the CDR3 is TGTGCCAGCAGCTCGGACGGAGACACTGAAGCTTTCTTT. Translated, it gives CASSSDGDTEAFF.

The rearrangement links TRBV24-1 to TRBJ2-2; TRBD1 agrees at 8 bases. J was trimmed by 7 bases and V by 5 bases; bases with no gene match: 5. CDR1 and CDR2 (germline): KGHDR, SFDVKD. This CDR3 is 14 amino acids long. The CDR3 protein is CATSGAGGYGELFF. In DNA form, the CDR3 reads TGTGCCACCAGTGGGGCAGGGGGCTACGGGGAGCTGTTTTTT.